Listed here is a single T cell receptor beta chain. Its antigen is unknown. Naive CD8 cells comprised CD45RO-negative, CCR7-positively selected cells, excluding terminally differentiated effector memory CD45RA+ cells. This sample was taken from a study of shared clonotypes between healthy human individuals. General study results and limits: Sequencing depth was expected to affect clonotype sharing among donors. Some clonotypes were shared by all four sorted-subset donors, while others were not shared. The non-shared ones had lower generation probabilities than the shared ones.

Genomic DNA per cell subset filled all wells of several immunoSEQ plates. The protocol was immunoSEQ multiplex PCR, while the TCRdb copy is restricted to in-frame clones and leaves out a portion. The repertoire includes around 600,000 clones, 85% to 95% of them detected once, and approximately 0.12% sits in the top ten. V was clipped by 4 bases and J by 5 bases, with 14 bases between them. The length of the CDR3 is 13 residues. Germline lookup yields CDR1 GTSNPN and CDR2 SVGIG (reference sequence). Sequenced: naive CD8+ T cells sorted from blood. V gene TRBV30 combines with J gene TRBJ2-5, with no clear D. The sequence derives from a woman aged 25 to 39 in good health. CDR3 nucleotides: TGTGCCTGGACAGGCGTTGGATCGGAGACCCAGTACTTC. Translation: CAWTGVGSETQYF. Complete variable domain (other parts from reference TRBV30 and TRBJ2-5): SQTIHQWPATLVQPVGSPLSLECTVEGTSNPNLYWYRQAAGRGLQLLFYSVGIGQISSEVPQNLSASRPQDRQFILSSKKLLLSDSGFYLCAWTGVGSETQYFGPGTRLLVL.